One and the same sample provided the 25 T cell receptor beta chains below, sequenced in a study of cytomegalovirus exposure and HLA in healthy donors. Assay: immunoSEQ multiplex PCR; the TCRdb copy retains only in-frame clones and omits some. Of 70,000 or so clones in the sample, about 95% were seen once. Sample: PBMCs. Source of these receptors: a woman aged 18-29 years in good health and CMV-seronegative.

This clone was recorded only once. The J gene is TRBJ2-3, the V gene TRBV7-3; 7 bases agree with TRBD1. After removal of 4 bases from V and 1 base from J, the junction contained 5 bases not matched to a gene. In germline, CDR1 is SGHTA, CDR2 FQGTGA. CDR3 length: 15 amino acids. In DNA, the CDR3 is TGTGCCAGCAGCTCCGGACAGGTGGGCACAGATACGCAGTATTTT. It translates to CASSSGQVGTDTQYF.

V and J are TRBV11-2 and TRBJ2-3, with 10 bases fitting TRBD2. This CDR3 has 14 amino acids. Germline V gene sequence: CDR1 SGHAT, CDR2 FQNNGV. Trimming at V came to 5 bases and at J to 4 bases, leaving 3 bases not matched to a gene. The DNA for the CDR3 is TGTGCCAGCAGCCGGACTAGCGGAGCAGATACGCAGTATTTT. It codes for CASSRTSGADTQYF.

J is TRBJ2-3 and V is TRBV19; the match to TRBD1 covers 8 bases. CDR1 LNHDA and CDR2 SQIVND come from the germline V gene (reference sequence). The CDR3 length is 15 residues. The V segment lost 3 bases and the J segment 3 bases; nucleotides outside the gene matches: 5. The CDR3 is CASSMDRDGTDTQYF. CDR3 bases: TGTGCCAGTAGTATGGACAGGGACGGAACAGATACGCAGTATTTT.

The rearrangement links TRBV11-2 to TRBJ2-1; 7 bases map to TRBD1. CDR1 and CDR2 (germline): SGHAT, FQNNGV. The trim removed 4 bases at V and 5 bases at J, leaving 11 bases unmatched. The CDR3 has 16 residues. The DNA of the CDR3 is TGTGCCAGCAGCTCCCTACCCGGGACAGCAAACAATGAGCAGTTCTTC. Amino acid sequence: CASSSLPGTANNEQFF.

V and J are TRBV27 and TRBJ1-2; 7 bases fit TRBD1. Germline values: CDR1 MNHEY, CDR2 SMNVEV (reference sequence). This CDR3 is built from 16 residues. V shed 6 bases and J 5 bases; nucleotides not matched to a gene: 15. CDR3 amino acids: CASSGKVGTVGYGYTF. The DNA of the CDR3 is TGTGCCAGCAGCGGCAAGGTGGGGACAGTGGGTTATGGCTACACCTTC.

The V and J genes are TRBV9 and TRBJ1-1, with a weak D call TRBD1 (5 bases). CDR3 size: 13 residues. Trimming took off 6 bases at V and 1 base at J, with 10 bases between the two ends. CDR1 and CDR2 from the germline V gene are SGDLS and YYNGEE. DNA for the CDR3: TGTGCCAGCAACGGGGGGGAGAACACTGAAGCTTTCTTT. Protein: CASNGGENTEAFF.

In DNA form, the CDR3 reads TGTGCCAGCAGTGCCGGACAGGGTCCCACCGGGGAGCTGTTTTTT. Translating it yields CASSAGQGPTGELFF. The chain joins TRBV28 to TRBJ2-2; TRBD1 aligns across 8 bases. V trimming: 5 bases; J trimming: 4 bases; junction bases outside the gene matches: 6. CDR3 size: 15 residues. Germline V gene lookup returns CDR1 MDHEN and CDR2 SYDVKM.

This chain joins TRBV9 and TRBJ2-3, with D perhaps TRBD2 (6 bases). Germline assignment: CDR1 SGDLS and CDR2 YYNGEE. Trimming removed 0 bases from V and 1 base from J, with 12 bases in between. The CDR3 extends over 16 amino acids. The CDR3 protein is CASSVVGSGRTDTQYF. The CDR3 nucleotides are TGTGCCAGCAGCGTAGTAGGTAGCGGACGCACAGATACGCAGTATTTT.

The chain joins TRBV5-4 to TRBJ1-2; D is unresolved. Trimming stripped 0 bases from V and 4 bases from J, with 16 bases between. The CDR3 spans 16 residues. Per the germline V gene, CDR1 is SGHNT and CDR2 is YYREEE (reference sequence). The CDR3 DNA reads as TGTGCCAGCAGCTTGGGGACGCCGGGGTTGGGCTATGGCTACACCTTC. Translation: CASSLGTPGLGYGYTF.

The CDR3 nucleotides are TGCGCCAGCAGCCGAGGTCCGGGACAGGACAACGGGGAGCTGTTTTTT. As protein: CASSRGPGQDNGELFF. The rearrangement uses TRBV4-1 and TRBJ2-2; TRBD1 aligns across 8 bases. The V gene's germline CDR1 is MGHRA and CDR2 YSYEKL. J lost 7 bases, V lost 4 bases, and 11 bases had no gene match. The CDR3 has 16 amino acids.

This chain uses TRBV28 with TRBJ2-7, with 9 bases aligning to TRBD2. V lost 8 bases, J lost 5 bases, and 13 bases stayed unmatched. The CDR3 covers 15 residues. Germline V gives CDR1 MDHEN, CDR2 SYDVKM. The CDR3 reads CASPLAGRGFDEQYF. CDR3 nucleotide sequence: TGTGCCAGCCCTCTAGCGGGAAGGGGGTTTGACGAGCAGTACTTC.

The chain couples TRBV7-6 to TRBJ2-7, with 13 nucleotides matching TRBD2. Germline CDR1 is SGHVS and CDR2 is FNYEAQ. Germline trimming cut 5 bases from V and 2 bases from J; bases unmatched to any gene: 6. The CDR3 has 16 amino acids. The CDR3 DNA reads TGTGCCAGCAGCCCCTCCACTAGCGGGGGGGCCTACGAGCAGTACTTC. It codes for CASSPSTSGGAYEQYF. The variable domain in full, with the rest retrieved from reference TRBV7-6 and TRBJ2-7, is GAGVSQSPRYKVTKRGQDVALRCDPISGHVSLYWYRQALGQGPEFLTYFNYEAQQDKSGLPNDRFSAERPEGSISTLTIQRTEQRDSAMYRCASSPSTSGGAYEQYFGPGTRLTVT.

The gene calls are TRBV5-1 and TRBJ1-3, with TRBD1 identical over 9 bases. The germline gives CDR1 SGHRS, CDR2 YFSETQ. Unmatched junction bases numbered 5, after V lost 4 bases and J lost 0 bases. The CDR3 is 16 amino acids. For the CDR3, the DNA is TGCGCCAGCAGCCCCGGACAGGGGAGCTCTGGAAACACCATATATTTT. It codes for CASSPGQGSSGNTIYF. Looking up the rest from reference TRBV5-1 and TRBJ1-3 gives the full variable domain: KAGVTQTPRYLIKTRGQQVTLSCSPISGHRSVSWYQQTPGQGLQFLFEYFSETQRNKGNFPGRFSGRQFSNSRSEMNVSTLELGDSALYLCASSPGQGSSGNTIYFGEGSWLTVV.

The chain recombines TRBV5-5 with TRBJ1-1; no clear D gene. CDR3 length: 14 residues. Germline V gene data show CDR1 as SGHKS and CDR2 as YYEKEE (reference sequence). The V and J ends lost 0 bases and 3 bases respectively, with 9 bases between them. The CDR3: CASSLARKDTEAFF. In DNA, the CDR3 is TGTGCCAGCAGCTTGGCCAGGAAGGACACTGAAGCTTTCTTT.

The chain is built from TRBV7-9 and TRBJ2-7; perhaps TRBD1 as D (6 bases). CDR3 size: 16 residues. CDR1 is SEHNR and CDR2 is FQNEAQ in the germline V gene (reference sequence). The V end was cut by 6 bases, the J end by 7 bases, with 25 bases between. CDR3 nucleotides: TGTGCCAGCAGGGCTATGGGGACAACGTTAGACAAGGAGCAGTACTTC. It is translated as CASRAMGTTLDKEQYF.

The rearrangement uses TRBV30 and TRBJ2-7; D is possibly TRBD1 (5 bases). CDR3 size: 14 residues. From germline, CDR1 is GTSNPN and CDR2 SVGIG (reference sequence). Trimming removed 2 bases at V and 3 bases at J, with 14 bases between. CDR3 amino acids: CAWSPPGQGYEQYF. The CDR3 coding sequence is TGTGCCTGGAGTCCCCCCGGGCAGGGCTACGAGCAGTACTTC. Using reference TRBV30 and TRBJ2-7 for the parts outside the CDR3, the full variable domain is SQTIHQWPATLVQPVGSPLSLECTVEGTSNPNLYWYRQAAGRGLQLLFYSVGIGQISSEVPQNLSASRPQDRQFILSSKKLLLSDSGFYLCAWSPPGQGYEQYFGPGTRLTVT.

Only a few counts were recorded for this clone. The CDR3 DNA follows: TGTGCCAGCAGTTTACGGGAGGCCTTTTACAATGAGCAGTTCTTC. Translation: CASSLREAFYNEQFF. The chain recombines TRBV28 with TRBJ2-1; 7 nucleotides match TRBD2. This CDR3 spans 15 amino acids. Trimming removed 2 bases from V and 4 bases from J; junction bases left unmatched: 5. CDR1 and CDR2 (germline): MDHEN, SYDVKM.

V usage is TRBV6-5 and J usage is TRBJ2-1, with TRBD2 identical over 13 bases. The CDR3 extends over 15 amino acids. Trimming took 5 bases from V and 8 from J; bases not matched to a gene: 6. Germline V gene lookup returns CDR1 MNHEY and CDR2 SVGAGI. The CDR3 DNA is TGTGCCAGCAGTCTCGGGACTAGCGGGGAAGATGAGCAGTTCTTC. Its protein is CASSLGTSGEDEQFF.

The chain uses TRBV5-1 and TRBJ1-1; possibly TRBD1 for D (5 bases). The CDR3 contains 15 residues. Germline V gene sequence: CDR1 SGHRS, CDR2 YFSETQ. Deletions cut 0 bases from V and 1 base from J, with 10 bases between. CDR3 residues: CASSLGWDSNTEAFF. The DNA of the CDR3 is TGCGCCAGCAGCTTGGGTTGGGACTCGAACACTGAAGCTTTCTTT.

The chain uses TRBV19 and TRBJ1-2; D call uncertain. The CDR3 runs 18 residues. Germline V gene data show CDR1 as LNHDA and CDR2 as SQIVND (reference sequence). V was pared by 0 bases and J by 3 bases, with 20 bases between. The CDR3 DNA follows: TGTGCCAGTAGTATAGATCTATCTGAGGGCAGATCTTACTATGGCTACACCTTC. Translating it yields CASSIDLSEGRSYYGYTF.

The rearrangement uses TRBV5-4 and TRBJ2-5, with D maybe TRBD2 (7 bases). The CDR3 runs to 16 residues. Germline CDR1 and CDR2: SGHNT and YYREEE (reference sequence). V dropped 4 bases and J dropped 5 bases, with 21 bases sitting between them. As DNA, the CDR3 is TGTGCCAGCAGCCCCGCAGAGGGGGGGAGTTATGAGACCCAGTACTTC. As protein: CASSPAEGGSYETQYF.

The chain uses TRBV10-3 and TRBJ1-2, with D perhaps matching TRBD1 (6 bases). Trimming pared 6 bases from V and 0 bases from J, leaving 11 bases between. The CDR3 extends over 14 amino acids. Germline V gene sequence: CDR1 ENHRY, CDR2 SYGVKD. The CDR3 spells CAIRQGRANYGYTF. The CDR3, as DNA: TGTGCCATCAGACAGGGAAGAGCTAACTATGGCTACACCTTC.

The chain combines TRBV7-3 with TRBJ2-5; D is ambiguous. Germline V CDR1 and CDR2: SGHTA, FQGTGA. V lost 1 base to trimming and J lost 4 bases, with 7 bases between them. The CDR3 extends over 13 amino acids. CDR3 in amino acids: CASSLILGETQYF. The CDR3 bases are TGTGCCAGCAGCTTAATACTTGGAGAGACCCAGTACTTC.

The chain couples TRBV7-9 to TRBJ2-1; 7 nucleotides agree with TRBD1. V lost 5 bases, J lost 3 bases, and 4 bases stayed unmatched. The CDR3 contains 14 residues. The germline gives CDR1 SEHNR, CDR2 FQNEAQ (reference sequence). The CDR3 loop reads CASSRDRFYNEQFF. The CDR3 nucleotides read TGTGCCAGCAGCCGGGACAGATTCTACAATGAGCAGTTCTTC.

This clone appeared a single time. V and J are TRBV19 and TRBJ2-1, with 11 bases aligning to TRBD2. Unmatched junction bases numbered 9, after V lost 5 bases and J lost 6 bases. Germline CDR1 reads LNHDA; CDR2 reads SQIVND (reference sequence). CDR3 length: 16 residues. In DNA form, the CDR3 reads TGTGCCAGTAGTCCCTATAGCGGGGGGGCGAGCAATGAGCAGTTCTTC. This translates into CASSPYSGGASNEQFF.